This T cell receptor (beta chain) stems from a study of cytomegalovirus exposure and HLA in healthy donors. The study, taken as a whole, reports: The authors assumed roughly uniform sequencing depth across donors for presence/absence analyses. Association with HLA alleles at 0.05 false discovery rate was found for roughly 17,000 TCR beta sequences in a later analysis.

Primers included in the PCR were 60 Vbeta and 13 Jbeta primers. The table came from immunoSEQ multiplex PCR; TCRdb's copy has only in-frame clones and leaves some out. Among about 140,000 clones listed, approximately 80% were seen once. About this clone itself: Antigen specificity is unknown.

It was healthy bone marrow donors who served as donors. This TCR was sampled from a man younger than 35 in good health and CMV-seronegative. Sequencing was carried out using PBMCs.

The CDR3: CASEFSNEQFF. As DNA, the CDR3 is TGTGCCAGCGAGTTTTCCAATGAGCAGTTCTTC. The chain uses TRBV11-1 and TRBJ2-1; no clear D. The germline gives CDR1 SGHAT, CDR2 FQDESV (reference sequence). The CDR3 consists of 11 residues. The V end lost 8 bases, the J end lost 6 bases, and 8 bases lay between the germline ends.